This is a list of T cell receptor beta chains from one sample in a study of blood T cell repertoires in COVID-19. Profiled with immunoSEQ multiplex PCR; TCRdb holds only in-frame clones, not every one. The sample yields about 250,000 clones, approximately 84% seen once. Sequenced input: PBMCs or T cells enriched from blood (not recorded which). These receptors came from a man between 45 and 60 years old who had recovered from COVID-19. CDR3s include the opening cysteine and the closing phenylalanine or tryptophan. A D gene is named only where the DNA matches it firmly. Clone size is given for some rows only: seen once, a few or many times, or a class if the clone is expanded.

D	size	V	J	CDR3	DNA
NA	NA	TRBV9	TRBJ2-5	CASSVVAGEETQYF	TGTGCCAGCAGCGTAGTGGCAGGGGAAGAGACCCAGTACTTC
TRBD2	NA	TRBV5-1	TRBJ2-1	CASSRQRDAYNEQFF	TGCGCCAGCAGCCGGCAGCGGGACGCCTACAATGAGCAGTTCTTC
TRBD1	many	TRBV19	TRBJ1-2	CASLGGNYGYTF	TGTGCCAGTCTAGGGGGCAACTATGGCTACACCTTC
TRBD1	NA	TRBV2	TRBJ1-1	CASSGGQFTEAFF	TGTGCCAGCAGTGGGGGACAGTTTACTGAAGCTTTCTTT
TRBD2	NA	TRBV7-3	TRBJ2-1	CASSVGLAGNEQFF	TGTGCCAGCAGCGTAGGACTAGCTGGGAATGAGCAGTTCTTC
NA	few	TRBV7-2	TRBJ2-3	CASSLSGGSTDTQYF	TGTGCCAGCAGCTTAAGCGGAGGTAGCACAGATACGCAGTATTTT
TRBD2	few	TRBV5-6	TRBJ2-6	CASSLVLAGAGANVLTF	TGTGCCAGCAGCTTGGTGCTAGCGGGAGCTGGGGCCAACGTCCTGACTTTC
NA	NA	TRBV7-7	TRBJ1-1	CASSFYGGGSMNTEAFF	TGTGCTAGCAGCTTTTATGGGGGAGGGAGCATGAACACTGAAGCTTTCTTT
TRBD1	NA	TRBV10-1	TRBJ1-5	CASSEGQGSPQHF	TGCGCCAGCAGTGAGGGACAGGGTTCACCCCAGCATTTT
TRBD1	few	TRBV10-3	TRBJ1-5	CAIRGTGDQPQHF	TGTGCCATCAGAGGGACAGGGGATCAGCCCCAGCATTTT
TRBD2	NA	TRBV10-3	TRBJ2-1	CAISASGGGNEQFF	TGTGCCATCAGTGCTAGCGGGGGGGGGAATGAGCAGTTCTTC
NA	NA	TRBV28	TRBJ1-5	CASSFPGGTQPQHF	TGTGCCAGCAGTTTCCCCGGGGGGACTCAGCCCCAGCATTTT
NA	NA	TRBV19	TRBJ1-5	CASRLDRMLGQPQHF	TGTGCCAGTAGACTAGACAGGATGCTGGGTCAGCCCCAGCATTTT
NA	NA	TRBV4-1	TRBJ2-7	CASSQGRDYEQYF	TGCGCCAGCAGCCAAGGCAGGGATTACGAGCAGTACTTC
TRBD2	NA	TRBV28	TRBJ2-7	CASSLSALAGLSYEQYF	TGTGCCAGCAGTTTATCCGCCCTAGCGGGGTTATCCTACGAGCAGTACTTC
TRBD2	NA	TRBV9	TRBJ2-2	CASSVAGGPGTGELFF	TGTGCCAGCAGCGTAGCGGGGGGGCCTGGCACCGGGGAGCTGTTTTTT
TRBD1	once	TRBV5-1	TRBJ1-3	CASSLHPTDRAQDTIYF	TGCGCCAGCAGCTTGCACCCCACTGACAGGGCGCAGGACACCATATATTTT
TRBD1	few	TRBV7-2	TRBJ1-6	CASSYGQGRGPLHF	TGTGCCAGCAGCTACGGACAGGGGCGTGGACCCCTCCACTTT
NA	NA	TRBV28	TRBJ2-2	CASSFRGLPNTGELFF	TGTGCCAGCAGTTTCCGCGGGCTCCCGAACACCGGGGAGCTGTTTTTT
NA	once	TRBV29-1	TRBJ1-3	CSVRDSSSSGNTIYF	TGCAGCGTACGTGACAGCTCTAGCTCTGGAAACACCATATATTTT
NA	NA	TRBV5-1	TRBJ1-2	CASSLEQLGIEGYTF	TGCGCCAGCAGCTTGGAACAGCTCGGGATCGAAGGCTACACCTTC
NA	NA	TRBV12-5	TRBJ1-3	CASGSPLRVSGNTIYF	TGTGCTAGTGGTTCCCCATTGCGGGTTTCGGGAAACACCATATATTTT
NA	NA	TRBV10-3	TRBJ2-1	CATESLGNEQFF	TGTGCCACCGAGAGCCTCGGGAATGAGCAGTTCTTC
TRBD2	NA	TRBV10-3	TRBJ2-5	CAIDSGGEETQYF	TGTGCCATCGATAGCGGGGGTGAAGAGACCCAGTACTTC
TRBD1	NA	TRBV7-9	TRBJ1-1	CASSMTGIMNTEAFF	TGTGCCAGCAGCATGACAGGGATCATGAACACTGAAGCTTTCTTT
NA	NA	TRBV18	TRBJ1-5	CASSRGNQPQHF	TGTGCCAGCTCACGAGGCAATCAGCCCCAGCATTTT
TRBD2	NA	TRBV6-2/TRBV6-3	TRBJ2-1	CASSYSISGTSGHSSYNEQFF	TGTGCCAGCAGTTACTCGATCTCCGGGACTAGCGGGCACAGCTCCTACAATGAGCAGTTCTTC
TRBD1	NA	TRBV10-1	TRBJ2-7	CASSEGTGRIYEQYF	TGCGCCAGCAGTGAGGGGACAGGGAGGATCTACGAGCAGTACTTC
TRBD1	NA	TRBV9	TRBJ1-1	CASSVQGEITEAFF	TGTGCCAGCAGCGTACAGGGGGAGATCACTGAAGCTTTCTTT
NA	NA	TRBV28	TRBJ2-5	CASSFRETQYF	TGTGCCAGCAGTTTCCGTGAGACCCAGTACTTC
TRBD1	few	TRBV7-4	TRBJ1-1	CASSLGGQCETEAFF	TGTGCCAGCAGCTTAGGGGGACAGTGTGAGACTGAAGCTTTCTTT
NA	NA	TRBV5-5	TRBJ1-2	CASSPGFVYGYTF	TGTGCCAGCAGCCCAGGCTTTGTTTATGGCTACACCTTC
TRBD1	few	TRBV7-2	TRBJ1-2	CASSPRPDRFIEYGYTF	TGTGCCAGCAGCCCCCGGCCGGACAGGTTCATAGAGTATGGCTACACCTTC
NA	NA	TRBV5-1	TRBJ2-7	CASSLGSSAYEQYF	TGCGCCAGCAGCTTGGGTTCCTCGGCCTACGAGCAGTACTTC
TRBD1	NA	TRBV27	TRBJ1-2	CASRRQTGGVYGYTF	TGTGCCAGCAGACGCCAGACAGGGGGCGTCTATGGCTACACCTTC
TRBD1	NA	TRBV19	TRBJ1-1	CASSPARDRQVPMEAFF	TGTGCCAGTAGCCCAGCAAGGGACAGGCAAGTCCCTATGGAGGCTTTCTTT
TRBD1	NA	TRBV5-6	TRBJ2-7	CASSSTGDYKVRVF	TGTGCCAGCAGTTCGACAGGGGATTATAAGGTCCGAGTCTTC
TRBD1	NA	TRBV28	TRBJ1-6	CASSRTGWASSPLHF	TGTGCCAGCAGTCGGACAGGCTGGGCCTCTTCACCCCTCCACTTT
TRBD1	NA	TRBV7-9	TRBJ1-2	CASSRQGAHGYTF	TGTGCCAGCAGCAGACAGGGGGCGCATGGCTACACCTTC
TRBD1	NA	TRBV12-5	TRBJ1-2	CASGPGQNYGYTF	TGTGCTAGTGGCCCGGGACAGAACTATGGCTACACCTTC
NA	NA	TRBV12-2	TRBJ1-2	CASRLGTGPPPYGYTF	TGTGCAAGTCGCTTAGGGACAGGGCCACCCCCCTATGGCTACACCTTC
NA	NA	TRBV20-1	TRBJ1-1	CSAFFNPEAFF	TGCAGTGCCTTTTTTAATCCCGAAGCTTTCTTT
NA	NA	TRBV11-2	TRBJ2-1	CASSEGGSSYNEQFF	TGTGCCAGCAGCGAAGGAGGAAGCTCCTACAATGAGCAGTTCTTC
NA	NA	TRBV10-3	TRBJ2-1	CAIRATTTSSYNEQFF	TGTGCCATCAGAGCTACGACTACTTCCTCCTACAATGAGCAGTTCTTC
NA	NA	TRBV18	TRBJ1-1	CASSPRKLPGNTEAFF	TGTGCCAGCTCACCGCGTAAACTTCCAGGGAACACTGAAGCTTTCTTT
TRBD1	NA	TRBV6-2/TRBV6-3	TRBJ2-7	CASSAGTGSYEQYF	TGTGCCAGCAGTGCCGGGACAGGATCCTACGAGCAGTACTTC